The 6 T cell receptor beta chains given below trace back to one sample, sequenced in a study of T cell responses to AZD1222 COVID-19 vaccine. Produced via immunoSEQ multiplex PCR; TCRdb's table is partial and in-frame only. The repertoire holds about 130,000 clones, with roughly 91% as singletons. The material was peripheral blood, obtained 28 days after the second AZD1222 dose. The receptors originated from an adult who received the AZD1222 COVID-19 vaccine.

CDR3: CASRQTPGGGYTF. The CDR3 bases are TGTGCCAGCAGACAGACACCGGGAGGGGGCTACACCTTC. The rearrangement links TRBV7-2 to TRBJ1-2; D remains ambiguous. The germline V gene encodes CDR1 SGHTA and CDR2 FQGNSA. This CDR3 has 13 amino acids. The germline V and J ends were trimmed by 6 bases and 8 bases, with 16 bases remaining between them.

This clone is a singleton in its sample. The V gene is TRBV2, the J gene TRBJ2-7, with 9 nucleotides matching TRBD1. After removal of 3 bases from V and 3 bases from J, the junction contained 6 bases not matched to a gene. The V gene's germline CDR1 is SNHLY and CDR2 FYNNEI. This CDR3 comprises 15 residues. The DNA for the CDR3 is TGTGCCAGCAGTGATCCGGGACAGGGTAGCTACGAGCAGTACTTC. It translates to CASSDPGQGSYEQYF.

V and J are TRBV7-8 and TRBJ2-2, with D uncertain. Germline CDR1 reads SGHVS; CDR2 reads FQNEAQ. The CDR3 is 15 residues long. V gave up 0 bases and J gave up 2 bases, with 7 bases separating them. CDR3 sequence (DNA): TGTGCCAGCAGCTTAGCGGGGATTAACACCGGGGAGCTGTTTTTT. Its protein is CASSLAGINTGELFF. Complete variable domain (other parts from reference TRBV7-8 and TRBJ2-2): GAGVSQSPRYKVAKRGQDVALRCDPISGHVSLFWYQQALGQGPEFLTYFQNEAQLDKSGLPSDRFFAERPEGSVSTLKIQRTQQEDSAVYLCASSLAGINTGELFFGEGSRLTVL.

Here the CDR3 reads CASSSPGQGAVTEAFF. The CDR3 bases are TGTGCCAGCAGTTCCCCGGGACAGGGGGCTGTCACTGAAGCTTTCTTT. The chain links TRBV6-5 to TRBJ1-1, with 12 bases matching TRBD1. V lost 4 bases to trimming and J lost 4 bases; unmatched junction nucleotides: 7. The CDR3 has 16 amino acids. The germline V gene encodes CDR1 MNHEY and CDR2 SVGAGI.

The CDR3 here is CASSYRREGSYEQYF. DNA for the CDR3: TGTGCCAGCAGTTACCGGCGGGAGGGATCCTACGAGCAGTACTTC. V and J are TRBV6-5 and TRBJ2-7, with TRBD2 matching over 9 bases. The CDR3 extends over 15 amino acids. The V gene end was trimmed by 2 bases and the J gene end by 1 base; junction bases not matched to a gene: 3. Per the germline V gene, CDR1 is MNHEY and CDR2 is SVGAGI.

The chain combines TRBV6-1 with TRBJ2-7; 7 nucleotides agree with TRBD2. Looked up from germline, CDR1 is MNHNS and CDR2 is SASEGT. The CDR3 sequence is 18 residues long. Germline trimming cut 2 bases from V and 0 bases from J; bases unmatched to any gene: 13. The CDR3 DNA sequence: TGTGCCAGCAGTGAAACTAACTACTGGGGGGGGAGCTCCTACGAGCAGTACTTC. It codes for CASSETNYWGGSSYEQYF.